This T cell receptor (beta chain) was captured in a study of brain T cells in children with intractable seizures. Study conclusions and caveats: Viral specificity was inferred only from CDR3 similarity; HCMV serostatus was unknown.

The sequenced cases were selected for having the highest brain T cell transcript signatures. At least one anti-epileptic drug was given before surgery. Germline V gives CDR1 SNHLY, CDR2 FYNNEI. V lost 7 bases and J lost 0, with 16 bases in between. The CDR3 covers 16 residues. Note on this clone: Its antigen is currently unknown.

The repertoire was sequenced with immunoSEQ multiplex PCR; TCRdb's copy has only in-frame clones and lacks some. The data hold 110,000 or so clones, with roughly 94% observed a single time. V and J are TRBV2 and TRBJ2-1, with a weak D call TRBD1 (6 bases). The receptor comes from a boy younger than two with hemimegalencephaly and intractable seizures. Source: peripheral blood, taken at surgery. Here the CDR3 reads CASIQDSLSSYNEQFF. In DNA, the CDR3 is TGTGCCAGCATCCAGGACAGCTTATCCTCCTACAATGAGCAGTTCTTC. Based on the CDR3 plus reference TRBV2 and TRBJ2-1, the full variable domain is EPEVTQTPSHQVTQMGQEVILRCVPISNHLYFYWYRQILGQKVEFLVSFYNNEISEKSEIFDDQFSVERPDGSNFTLKIRSTKLEDSAMYFCASIQDSLSSYNEQFFGPGTRLTVL.